The 23 T cell receptor beta chains below come from one sample, sequenced in a study of naive and memory T cell subsets. Whole blood, 2.5 ml, came from adult healthy volunteers. Reverse transcription of blood and skin TCR RNA was primed at alpha and beta constant regions. Via MiXCR, TCRdb re-called the 5' RACE reads, giving one row per CDR3 protein. The sample has 20,000 to 25,000 distinct CDR3 sequences; around 4% are singletons. The origin of the receptors is a male donor in good health.

This clonotype was observed many times. This chain uses TRBV29-1 with TRBJ1-4; weak D call: TRBD1 (5 bases). The CDR3 length is 13 residues. Trimming took off 7 bases at V and 11 bases at J, with 20 bases between the two ends. Germline CDR1 reads SQVTM; CDR2 reads ANQGSEA. CDR3 sequence: CSAGTGTSGKLFF. The CDR3 nucleotides are TGCAGCGCTGGAACAGGTACCTCAGGGAAACTGTTTTTT.

This clonotype was seen ten or more times. The chain is built from TRBV2 and TRBJ1-5, with D possibly being TRBD1 (6 bases). Trimming shortened V by 1 base and J by 1 base, and 17 bases separated the two germline ends. The CDR3 covers 18 residues. From germline, CDR1 is SNHLY and CDR2 FYNNEI. CDR3 nucleotide sequence: TGTGCCAGCAGTGAAGTCGGGCTCGACAGGTCAAGCAATCAGCCCCAGCATTTT. Translating gives CASSEVGLDRSSNQPQHF.

This clonotype has ten or more counts. V gene TRBV20-1 combines with J gene TRBJ1-2; perhaps TRBD1 as D (5 bases). The CDR3 spans 14 residues. Germline V lookup: CDR1 DFQATT, CDR2 SNEGSKA (reference sequence). V was trimmed by 0 bases and J by 5 bases, leaving 13 bases between them. The CDR3 spells CSAREGVSGYGYTF. The CDR3 DNA reads TGCAGTGCTAGAGAGGGGGTTTCGGGGTATGGCTACACCTTC.

This clonotype was observed at least ten times. The chain has TRBV7-9 and TRBJ2-1, with 10 nucleotides matching TRBD2. V lost 3 bases, J lost 10 bases, and 12 bases stayed unmatched. The CDR3 spans 16 residues. Germline V gene data show CDR1 as SEHNR and CDR2 as FQNEAQ (reference sequence). CDR3 protein: CASSFVPGLAPTEQFF. The CDR3 coding sequence is TGTGCCAGCAGCTTCGTCCCGGGACTAGCGCCCACGGAGCAGTTCTTC.

The V and J genes are TRBV28 and TRBJ2-1, with TRBD2 matching 9 bases. The CDR3 consists of 15 residues. Trimming at V came to 7 bases and at J to 6 bases, leaving 10 bases not matched to a gene. Germline assignment: CDR1 MDHEN and CDR2 SYDVKM. The CDR3 DNA reads TGTGCCAGCACCCGACTAGCGGACGGGGGCAATGAGCAGTTCTTC. Its protein product is CASTRLADGGNEQFF.

This clonotype has at least ten counts. CDR3 in DNA: TGCGCCAGCAGCTCATGGGACAGGGATCGTACTGAAGCTTTCTTT. Its protein is CASSSWDRDRTEAFF. The chain is built from TRBV5-1 and TRBJ1-1; 9 positions match TRBD1. The germline gives CDR1 SGHRS, CDR2 YFSETQ. V gave up 3 bases and J gave up 5 bases; unmatched junction bases: 8. The CDR3 consists of 15 residues.

At least ten counts were recorded for this clonotype. The gene calls are TRBV28 and TRBJ2-5; D gene uncertain. Trimming pared 4 bases from V and 6 bases from J, leaving 24 bases between. Per germline, CDR1 MDHEN and CDR2 SYDVKM. The CDR3 has 17 amino acids. CDR3 protein: CASSSPPAPGHRQTQYF. The CDR3 nucleotides read TGTGCCAGCAGTTCGCCCCCCGCCCCTGGCCATCGGCAGACCCAGTACTTC. Filled out from reference TRBV28 and TRBJ2-5, the complete variable domain reads DVKVTQSSRYLVKRTGEKVFLECVQDMDHENMFWYRQDPGLGLRLIYFSYDVKMKEKGDIPEGYSVSREKKERFSLILESASTNQTSMYLCASSSPPAPGHRQTQYFGPGTRLLVL.

Notes on this clonotype: This sequence may be a read error, since a much larger clone differs from it by one base. In DNA, the CDR3 is TGTGCCAGCAGCTCCCTAGCGGATACCTACAATGAGCAGATCTTC. Its protein product is CASSSLADTYNEQIF. The V and J genes are TRBV5-4 and TRBJ2-1; 7 nucleotides align to TRBD2. This CDR3 contains 15 residues. Looked up from germline, CDR1 is SGHNT and CDR2 is YYREEE (reference sequence).

This clonotype was observed many times. The chain couples TRBV29-1 to TRBJ2-1; D ambiguous. V lost 4 bases to trimming and J lost 7 bases, with 14 bases between them. Germline V gene lookup returns CDR1 SQVTM and CDR2 ANQGSEA. CDR3 length: 13 amino acids. DNA of the CDR3: TGCAGCGTTGTACGGACGACTGGGAATGAGCAGTTCTTC. Amino acids: CSVVRTTGNEQFF.

This clonotype was counted at least ten times. The CDR3: CASSFPTLNRAQVANYGYTF. CDR3 in DNA: TGTGCCAGCAGTTTCCCTACGCTCAACAGGGCGCAGGTTGCTAACTATGGCTACACCTTC. The rearrangement uses TRBV28 and TRBJ1-2; perhaps TRBD1 as D (6 bases). CDR3 length equals 20 residues. CDR1 and CDR2 from the germline V gene are MDHEN and SYDVKM. Deletions cut 3 bases from V and 0 bases from J, with 26 bases between.

Ten or more counts support this clonotype. The V and J genes are TRBV28 and TRBJ1-1, with D unclear. Germline assignment: CDR1 MDHEN and CDR2 SYDVKM. This CDR3 has 16 residues. The V gene lost 2 bases and the J gene lost 0 bases, with 13 bases spanning the gap. In DNA, the CDR3 is TGTGCCAGCAGTTTAGAGGGATTAGTCATGAACACTGAAGCTTTCTTT. It translates to CASSLEGLVMNTEAFF.

This clonotype has ten or more counts. This chain uses TRBV12-3 or TRBV12-4 with TRBJ2-1; TRBD2 matches 10 bases. The CDR3 is 14 residues long. V gave up 6 bases and J gave up 4 bases; unmatched junction bases: 3. The CDR3 DNA sequence: TGTGCCAGCAGCGGGACTAGCGATTACAATGAGCAGTTCTTC. Translated: CASSGTSDYNEQFF.

At least ten counts were recorded for this clonotype. This sequence joins TRBV10-3 and TRBJ1-5; D remains ambiguous. Germline loops: CDR1 ENHRY, CDR2 SYGVKD. The CDR3 consists of 12 residues. V was trimmed by 11 bases and J by 1 base, leaving 9 bases between them. DNA for the CDR3: TGTGCCTCGGCAGAGAGCAATCAGCCCCAGCATTTT. Protein product: CASAESNQPQHF.

At least ten counts were recorded for this clonotype. As DNA, the CDR3 is TGTGCCAGTAGTATGGGGACAGGCTATGGCTACACCTTC. This codes for CASSMGTGYGYTF. V and J are TRBV19 and TRBJ1-2; 8 bases match TRBD1. Germline values: CDR1 LNHDA, CDR2 SQIVND (reference sequence). V was pared by 3 bases and J by 4 bases, with 1 base of the junction left unmatched. The CDR3 contains 13 residues.

The rearrangement uses TRBV27 and TRBJ2-5, with D possibly matching TRBD1 (6 bases). The CDR3 loop spans 13 amino acids. CDR1 is MNHEY and CDR2 is SMNVEV in the germline V gene (reference sequence). Trimming pared 6 bases from V and 5 bases from J, leaving 13 bases between. The CDR3 DNA reads TGTGCCAGCAGAGGGGACAAGGGGGAGACCCAGTACTTC. Translation: CASRGDKGETQYF.

This clonotype showed up many times. The genes are TRBV13 and TRBJ2-7; weak D call: TRBD1 (5 bases). The CDR3 is 13 residues long. Trimming stripped 4 bases from V and 2 bases from J, with 9 bases between. Germline V gives CDR1 PRHDT, CDR2 FYEKMQ (reference sequence). The CDR3 nucleotides read TGTGCCAGCAGCTGGGGCGACACCTACGAGCAGTACTTC. Amino acids: CASSWGDTYEQYF.

This clonotype was seen a few times. The chain employs TRBV11-2 and TRBJ2-1, with 10 positions matching TRBD2. The ends lost 5 bases at V and 2 bases at J; junction bases unmatched: 12. CDR3 size: 18 residues. The V gene's germline CDR1 is SGHAT and CDR2 FQNNGV. Written as DNA, the CDR3 is TGTGCCAGCAGCCAAGGGGCTAGCGGGGGCCCTACCTACAATGAGCAGTTCTTC. It translates to CASSQGASGGPTYNEQFF.

This clonotype was counted ten times or more. The CDR3 sequence: CASSVERKSTDTQYF. The CDR3 bases are TGTGCCAGCAGTGTCGAGCGGAAAAGCACAGATACGCAGTATTTT. The V gene is TRBV2, the J gene TRBJ2-3, with a tentative D call TRBD2 (5 bases). The ends were cut back, 4 bases at V and 0 bases at J, with 11 bases in the middle. The CDR3 spans 15 residues. Germline assignment: CDR1 SNHLY and CDR2 FYNNEI.

This clonotype was detected ten times or more. The chain joins TRBV5-1 to TRBJ2-3; 10 bases are a match to TRBD2. J lost 4 bases, V lost 0 bases, and 11 bases had no gene match. Germline lookup yields CDR1 SGHRS and CDR2 YFSETQ. The CDR3 runs 18 residues. In nucleotides, the CDR3 is TGCGCCAGCAGCTTGGCCAAGAGCGGGGGGGCCGGGTCAGATACGCAGTATTTT. Translating gives CASSLAKSGGAGSDTQYF.

This clonotype has ten or more counts. The V call is TRBV11-1, the J call TRBJ2-1, with 9 positions matching TRBD2. J gave up 0 bases and V 7 bases, and 16 bases lay outside the gene matches. The germline V gene encodes CDR1 SGHAT and CDR2 FQDESV (reference sequence). The CDR3 has 19 amino acids. The CDR3 region has the DNA TGTGCCAGCAACCAGGACGGGCTAGCGGGACTTACCTCCTACAATGAGCAGTTCTTC. Residues: CASNQDGLAGLTSYNEQFF.

This clonotype was recorded at least ten times. This rearrangement joins TRBV6-1 to TRBJ2-3; TRBD2 aligns across 14 bases. In germline, CDR1 is MNHNS, CDR2 SASEGT. This CDR3 has 15 amino acids. After removal of 4 bases from V and 4 bases from J, the junction contained 1 base not matched to a gene. The CDR3 nucleotides are TGTGCCAGCAGTGGGACTAGCGGGGGGCCAGATACGCAGTATTTT. Its translation: CASSGTSGGPDTQYF.

This clonotype was seen ten or more times. The J gene is TRBJ2-7, the V gene TRBV29-1; possible D gene TRBD1, 6 bases. Germline CDR1 is SQVTM and CDR2 is ANQGSEA. CDR3 size: 12 residues. Trimming stripped 7 bases from V and 4 bases from J, with 14 bases between. For the CDR3, the DNA is TGCAGCGCCGTACAGGGCAGGTACGAGCAGTACTTC. Its protein is CSAVQGRYEQYF.

This clonotype has ten or more counts. This chain links TRBV10-3 with TRBJ2-7, with D unresolved. CDR3 length equals 11 residues. Between the trimmed V and J ends, which lost 5 bases and 4 bases, there was a span of 6 bases. Germline values: CDR1 ENHRY, CDR2 SYGVKD. The CDR3 coding sequence is TGTGCCATCAGTACCGGGTACGAGCAGTACTTC. It is translated as CAISTGYEQYF.